The T cell receptor (beta chain) described here comes from a study of control samples from healthy donors and cancer patients. The V gene's germline CDR1 is SGHVS and CDR2 FQNEAQ. The CDR3 has 15 amino acids. Trimming cost V 5 bases and J 4 bases, with 17 bases left between them. TCRdb's copy holds only in-frame clones and misses some; the assay was immunoSEQ multiplex PCR. The table has 130,000 to 150,000 clones, roughly 93% seen once; the top ten hold about 5.8%. The J gene is TRBJ1-1, the V gene TRBV7-8, with no clear D. The sequencing input was blood. The receptor was isolated from a man aged 18 to 30 in good health. The CDR3 region has the DNA TGTGCCAGCAGCCGTACAGCAGAGGCAGTCACTGAAGCTTTCTTT. Amino acids: CASSRTAEAVTEAFF.